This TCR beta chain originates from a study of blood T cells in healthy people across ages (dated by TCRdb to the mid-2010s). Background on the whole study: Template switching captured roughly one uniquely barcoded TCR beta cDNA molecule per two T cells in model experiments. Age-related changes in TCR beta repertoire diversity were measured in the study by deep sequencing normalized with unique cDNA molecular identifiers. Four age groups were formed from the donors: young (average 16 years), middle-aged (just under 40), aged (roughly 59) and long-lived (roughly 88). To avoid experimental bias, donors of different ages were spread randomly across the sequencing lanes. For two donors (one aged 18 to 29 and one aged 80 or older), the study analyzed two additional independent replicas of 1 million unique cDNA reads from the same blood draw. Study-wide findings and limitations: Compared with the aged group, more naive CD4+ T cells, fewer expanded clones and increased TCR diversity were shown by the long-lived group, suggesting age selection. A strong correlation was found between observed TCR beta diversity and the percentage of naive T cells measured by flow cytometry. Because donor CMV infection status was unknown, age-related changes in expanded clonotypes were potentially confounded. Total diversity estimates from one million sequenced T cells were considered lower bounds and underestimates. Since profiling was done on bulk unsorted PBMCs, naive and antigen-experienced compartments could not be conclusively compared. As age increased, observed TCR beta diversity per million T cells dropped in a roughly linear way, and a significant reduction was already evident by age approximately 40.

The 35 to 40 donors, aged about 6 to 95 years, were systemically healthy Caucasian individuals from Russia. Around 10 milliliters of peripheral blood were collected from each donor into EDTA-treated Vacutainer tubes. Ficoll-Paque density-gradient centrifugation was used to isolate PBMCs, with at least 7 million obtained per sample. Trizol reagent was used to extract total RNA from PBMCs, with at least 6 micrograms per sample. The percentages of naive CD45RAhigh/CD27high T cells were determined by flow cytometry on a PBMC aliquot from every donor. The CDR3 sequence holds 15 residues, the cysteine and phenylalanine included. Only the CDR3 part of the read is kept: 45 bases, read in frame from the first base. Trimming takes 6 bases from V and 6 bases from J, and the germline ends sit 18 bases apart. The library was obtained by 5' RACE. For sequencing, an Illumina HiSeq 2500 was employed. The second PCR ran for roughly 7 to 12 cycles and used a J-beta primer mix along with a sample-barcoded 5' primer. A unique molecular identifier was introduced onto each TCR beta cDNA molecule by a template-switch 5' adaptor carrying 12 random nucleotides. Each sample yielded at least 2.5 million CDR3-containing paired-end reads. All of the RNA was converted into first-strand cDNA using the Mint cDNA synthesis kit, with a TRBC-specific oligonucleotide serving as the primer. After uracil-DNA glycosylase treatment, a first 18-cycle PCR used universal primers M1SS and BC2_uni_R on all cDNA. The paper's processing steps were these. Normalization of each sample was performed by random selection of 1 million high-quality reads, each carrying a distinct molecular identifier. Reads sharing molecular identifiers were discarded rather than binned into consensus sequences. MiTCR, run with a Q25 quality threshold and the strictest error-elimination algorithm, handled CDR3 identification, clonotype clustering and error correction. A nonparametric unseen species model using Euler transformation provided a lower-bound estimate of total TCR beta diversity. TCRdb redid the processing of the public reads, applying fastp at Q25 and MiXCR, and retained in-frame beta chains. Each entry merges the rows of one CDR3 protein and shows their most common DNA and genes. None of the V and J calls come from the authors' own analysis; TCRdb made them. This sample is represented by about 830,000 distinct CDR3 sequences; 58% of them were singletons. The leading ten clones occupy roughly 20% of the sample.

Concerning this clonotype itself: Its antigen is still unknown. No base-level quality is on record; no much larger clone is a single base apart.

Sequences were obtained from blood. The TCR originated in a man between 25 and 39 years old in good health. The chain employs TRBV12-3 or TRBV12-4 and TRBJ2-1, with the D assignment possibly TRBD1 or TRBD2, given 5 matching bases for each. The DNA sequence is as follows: TGTGCCAGCAGCCACCTAGGTGGGGGATTCAATGAGCAGTTCTTC. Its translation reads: CASSHLGGGFNEQFF.